This T cell receptor (beta chain) was sequenced for a study of blood T cell repertoires in COVID-19. Study in general: Specimens from acute and convalescent COVID-19 originated in the United States, Italy and Spain. T cells, B-cell-depleted T cells, or PBMCs provided the cDNA or gDNA that served as material.

Authors' processing steps: Nucleated cell counts were estimated from reference gene primer amplification. Data came from immunoSEQ multiplex PCR; TCRdb stores just in-frame clones and leaves some out. The V and J calls and the clone size are those of that table, but D and trimming were determined from the DNA. The sample lists about 440,000 clones; about 89% were seen once. The material sequenced was peripheral blood. The TCR originated in a woman aged 30 to 39 with acute or convalescent COVID-19.

This chain's CDR3 is CASSLAQGAGEQYF. The CDR3 DNA reads TGTGCCAGCAGCCTTGCTCAGGGGGCAGGTGAGCAGTACTTC. The chain employs TRBV3-1 (or the pseudogene TRBV3-2) and TRBJ2-7; 8 nucleotides align to TRBD1. Trimming removed 4 bases from V and 7 bases from J; junction bases left unmatched: 9. The CDR3 runs to 14 residues. From germline, CDR1 is LGHDT and CDR2 YNNKEL (reference sequence).